The subject of this entry is one T cell receptor beta chain. Antigen: not known. This CDR3 spans 15 amino acids. Looked up from germline, CDR1 is SGHRS and CDR2 is YFSETQ. J gave up 2 bases and V 4 bases, and 4 bases lay outside the gene matches. The sample originates from a study of cytomegalovirus exposure and HLA in healthy donors. Study-level findings and limits: TCR beta chain V- and J-gene trimming was linked, in a later analysis, to a missense variant in DCLRE1C. Confirmation in vitro established that a few CMV-associated chains were specific for CMV antigens.

The PCR had 60 Vbeta and 13 Jbeta primers. Using immunoSEQ multiplex PCR, the repertoire was profiled, and TCRdb retains in-frame clones only, with some absent. The repertoire holds about 170,000 clones, 82% seen once, with roughly 1.5% in the top ten. The specimen was PBMCs. The TCR was taken from a male donor in good health and CMV-seronegative. V and J are TRBV5-1 and TRBJ2-2; 8 bases match TRBD1. The CDR3 DNA reads TGCGCCAGCAGCCCCCAGGGGGCCAACACCGGGGAGCTGTTTTTT. This gives the protein CASSPQGANTGELFF. Based on the CDR3 plus reference TRBV5-1 and TRBJ2-2, the full variable domain is KAGVTQTPRYLIKTRGQQVTLSCSPISGHRSVSWYQQTPGQGLQFLFEYFSETQRNKGNFPGRFSGRQFSNSRSEMNVSTLELGDSALYLCASSPQGANTGELFFGEGSRLTVL.